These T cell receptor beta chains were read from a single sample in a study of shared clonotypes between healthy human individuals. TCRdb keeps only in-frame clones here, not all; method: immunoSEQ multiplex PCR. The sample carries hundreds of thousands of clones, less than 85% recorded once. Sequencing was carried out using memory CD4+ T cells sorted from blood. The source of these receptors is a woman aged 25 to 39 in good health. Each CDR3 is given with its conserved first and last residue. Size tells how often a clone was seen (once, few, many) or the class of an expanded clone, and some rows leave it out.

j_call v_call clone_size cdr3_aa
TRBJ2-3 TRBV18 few CASSPEYLLTDTQYF
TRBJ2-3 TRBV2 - CASSGSTGRSQYF
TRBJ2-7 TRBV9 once CARTEDRGSYEQYF
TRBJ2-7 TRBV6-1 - CASREAGAYEQYF
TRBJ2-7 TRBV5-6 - CASSYGLAGNEQYF
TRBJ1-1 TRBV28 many CASSFMDTTEAFF
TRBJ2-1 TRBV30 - CARTITGSNYNEQFF
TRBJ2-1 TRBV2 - CASSLNWDNEQFF
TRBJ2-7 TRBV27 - CASSILAGASYEQYF
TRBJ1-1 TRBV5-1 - CASSRGPGAVVTEAFF
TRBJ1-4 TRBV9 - CASSLQGLNEKLFF
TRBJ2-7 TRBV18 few CASSPGQSYEQYF
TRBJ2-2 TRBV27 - CASSLMGLRGTGELFF
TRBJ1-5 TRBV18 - CASSPGHNNQPQHF
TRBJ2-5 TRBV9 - CASSVEAKRETQYF
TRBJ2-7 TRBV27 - CASSERQGGFYEQYF
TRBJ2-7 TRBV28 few CASSLYLLPYEQYF
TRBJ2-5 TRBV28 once CASIHRDLSQETQYF
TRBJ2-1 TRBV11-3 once CASSLFGYNSEQFF
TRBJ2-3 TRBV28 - CASKLGGADTQYF
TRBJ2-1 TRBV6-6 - CASRGAVTYNEQFF
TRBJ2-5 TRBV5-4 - CASSNRTSGRPETQYF
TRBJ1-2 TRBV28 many CASREGSDYGYTF
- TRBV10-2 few CASGGTAIYEQYF
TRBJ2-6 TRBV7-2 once CASRRSSGANVLTF
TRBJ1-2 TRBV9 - CASSTTGYRSYTF
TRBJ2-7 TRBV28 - CASSYRLAGAYEQYF
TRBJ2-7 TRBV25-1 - CASERQGYYEQYF
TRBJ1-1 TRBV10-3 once CAISEGRRHTEAFF
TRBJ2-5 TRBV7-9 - CASSFPAGTAPPETQYF
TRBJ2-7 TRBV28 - CASSHRRGRSYEQYF
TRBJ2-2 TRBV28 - CASSSPGGSGELFF
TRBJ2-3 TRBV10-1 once CARGLSGHFTDTQYF
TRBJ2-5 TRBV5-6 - CASSWPGLAGAETQYF
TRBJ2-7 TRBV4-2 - CASSQGGRVSSYEQYF
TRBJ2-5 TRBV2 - CASSHREAQETQYF
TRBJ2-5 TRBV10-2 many CASSRREDFGETQYF
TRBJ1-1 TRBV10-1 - CASSPGPRLSEAFF
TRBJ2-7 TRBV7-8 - CASTLLAGDYEQYF
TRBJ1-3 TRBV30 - CVTQPQNSGNTIYF
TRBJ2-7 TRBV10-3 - CAISERAGIHEQYF
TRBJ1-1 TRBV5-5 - CASSIFDRANTEAFF
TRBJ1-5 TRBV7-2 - CASSRWTGTSQPQHF
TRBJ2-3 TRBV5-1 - CASSGGPGRESDTQYF
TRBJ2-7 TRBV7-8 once CASSLKRLGDEQYF
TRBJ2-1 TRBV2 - CASQTGSTYNEQFF
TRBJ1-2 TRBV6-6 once CASSYPGAGDYTF